The entry below gives a single T cell receptor (beta chain) sequence along with its context. No antigen is known for it. Germline assignment: CDR1 MNHNS and CDR2 SASEGT. V lost 6 bases, J lost 0 bases, and 1 base stayed unmatched. This CDR3 has 14 amino acids. Generated by immunoSEQ multiplex PCR, the TCRdb table keeps only in-frame clones and is missing some. The sample includes more than 300,000 clones, roughly 90% of them seen just once. This specimen comes from a study of cytomegalovirus exposure and HLA in healthy donors. Study-wide points: According to reports, the classifier identified cytomegalovirus status with high specificity and sensitivity. Roughly 170 TCR beta chains were listed as cytomegalovirus-associated. Testing in vitro showed a few CMV-associated chains specific for CMV antigens.

The receptor comes from a woman aged 18-30 years in good health and CMV-seronegative. The sample taken for sequencing was PBMCs. This chain links TRBV6-1 with TRBJ1-4; 7 bases line up with TRBD1. This CDR3 is CASRQGATNEKLFF. The CDR3 nucleotides read TGTGCCAGCAGGCAGGGGGCAACTAATGAAAAACTGTTTTTT.